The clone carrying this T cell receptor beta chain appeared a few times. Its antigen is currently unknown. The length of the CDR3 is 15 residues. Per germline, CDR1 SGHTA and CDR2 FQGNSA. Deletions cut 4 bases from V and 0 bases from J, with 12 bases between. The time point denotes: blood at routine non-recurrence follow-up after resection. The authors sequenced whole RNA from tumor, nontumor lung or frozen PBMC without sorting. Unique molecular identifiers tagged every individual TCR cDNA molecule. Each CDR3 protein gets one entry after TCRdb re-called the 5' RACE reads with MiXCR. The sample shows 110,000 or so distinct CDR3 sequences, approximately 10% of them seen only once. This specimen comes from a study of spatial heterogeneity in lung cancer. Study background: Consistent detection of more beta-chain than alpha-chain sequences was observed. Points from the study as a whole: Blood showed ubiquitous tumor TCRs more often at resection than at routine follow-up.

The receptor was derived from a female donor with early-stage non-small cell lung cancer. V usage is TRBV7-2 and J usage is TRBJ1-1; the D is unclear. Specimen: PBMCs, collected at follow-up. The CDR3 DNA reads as TGTGCCAGCAGCTCTCTACCGGGGATGAACACTGAAGCTTTCTTT. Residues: CASSSLPGMNTEAFF.